A selection of T cell receptor beta chains follows, all from one sample in a study of CD8 T cells in ankylosing spondylitis. TCRdb re-derived calls from the 5' RACE reads in MiXCR, one entry per CDR3 protein. This sample has fewer than 550,000 distinct CDR3 sequences; under 5.5% occur once, and the top ten carry around 3.5%. The specimen sequenced was blood, either unsorted or a sorted T cell fraction (not recorded which). The receptor set was obtained from a male donor with ankylosing spondylitis. CDR3s include the opening cysteine and the closing phenylalanine or tryptophan. A D gene is named only where the DNA matches it firmly. Where a row states a size, it is once, few, many or the class of an expanded clone; other rows omit it.

clone_size	d_call	v_call	j_call	cdr3_nt	cdr3_aa
many	NA	TRBV20-1	TRBJ2-7	TGCAGTGCTAGTCAAGGGGGAAACTACGAGCAGTACTTC	CSASQGGNYEQYF
many	NA	TRBV5-1	TRBJ1-4	TGCGCCAGCAGCTATCTCGGACGGCTGGGTAATGAAAAACTGTTTTTT	CASSYLGRLGNEKLFF
few	NA	TRBV21-1	TRBJ1-3	TGTGCCAGCAGCAACACAGACTGTGGAAACACCATATATTTT	CASSNTDCGNTIYF
many	NA	TRBV7-9	TRBJ2-5	TGTGCCAGCAGCTCCGGACCCCCGGTGGCAGGGACCCAGTACTTC	CASSSGPPVAGTQYF
many	NA	TRBV20-1	TRBJ1-5	TGCAGTGCTGCGGGACTGACGTACAATCAGCCCCAGCATTTT	CSAAGLTYNQPQHF
many	TRBD2	TRBV5-6	TRBJ2-2	TGTGCCAGCAGCTGGGGACTAGCGGGGGATCAGACCGGGGAGCTGTTTTTT	CASSWGLAGDQTGELFF
many	NA	TRBV4-3	TRBJ2-3	TGCGCCAGCAGCCCGCACCCAGGAGGGGGCGGCACAGATACGCAGTATTTT	CASSPHPGGGGTDTQYF
NA	TRBD1	TRBV7-9	TRBJ2-3	TGTGCCAGCAGTGTACAGGGGGCCCCAGATACGCAGTATTTT	CASSVQGAPDTQYF
few	NA	TRBV20-1	TRBJ2-7	TGCAGTGCCGCCCGGGGCCACGAGCAGTACTTC	CSAARGHEQYF
many	TRBD2	TRBV9	TRBJ2-2	TGTGCCAGCAGCGTGCTGGCGGGAGGGCCCGGCGGGGAGCTGTTTTTT	CASSVLAGGPGGELFF
few	NA	TRBV18	TRBJ1-1	TGTGCCAGCTCACAAGAGCGGGCGTACTCTGAAGCTTTCTTT	CASSQERAYSEAFF
many	NA	TRBV12-3/TRBV12-4	TRBJ1-1	TGTGCCAGCAATAGGATCAGGGAAGCTTTCTTT	CASNRIREAFF
few	TRBD2	TRBV9	TRBJ2-2	TGTGCCAGCAGCACCCCCCGGGGGGGAGCGGGAGAGGAAGCCGGGGAGCTGTTTTTT	CASSTPRGGAGEEAGELFF
few	TRBD1	TRBV18	TRBJ2-7	TGTGCCAGCTCCGGGACAGCATCCTACGAGCAGTACTTC	CASSGTASYEQYF
many	NA	TRBV5-1	TRBJ1-5	TGCGCCAGCAGCCCGGGGGGTACAGCTAATCAGCCCCAGCATTTT	CASSPGGTANQPQHF
NA	NA	TRBV28	TRBJ2-5	TGTGCCAGCAGTCGTCGGATGTTGGGACAAGAGACCCAGTACTTC	CASSRRMLGQETQYF
many	NA	TRBV24-1	TRBJ2-5	TGTGCCACCAGTGACGCGACAGGGAGCGGGGAGACCCAGTACTTC	CATSDATGSGETQYF
many	NA	TRBV9	TRBJ2-5	TGTGCCAGCAGCGTAGGAGGGGGGGCCGGTGAGACCCAGTACTTC	CASSVGGGAGETQYF
NA	NA	TRBV2	TRBJ1-1	TGTGCCAGCAGTGAAGCGGAAGCCGCGAACACTGAAGCTTTCTTT	CASSEAEAANTEAFF
many	TRBD1	TRBV20-1	TRBJ1-2	TGCAGTGCTCCGGGACAGACTAACTATGGCTACACCTTC	CSAPGQTNYGYTF
many	TRBD1	TRBV15	TRBJ1-6	TGTGCCACCAGCAGTGACAGGGGAGGTGGGTCACCCCTCCACTTT	CATSSDRGGGSPLHF
many	NA	TRBV27	TRBJ1-3	TGTGCCAGCAGTTTGCGGCCAGAAGGAAACACCATATATTTT	CASSLRPEGNTIYF
many	NA	TRBV4-3	TRBJ1-6	TGCGCCAGCAGCCAAGATACGGCAGGCCTTTATTCACCCCTCCACTTT	CASSQDTAGLYSPLHF
many	TRBD2	TRBV6-1	TRBJ2-6	TGTGCCAGCAGTGGAGCGGGGGAGGGGGCCAACGTCCTGACTTTC	CASSGAGEGANVLTF
many	NA	TRBV5-1	TRBJ1-5	TGCGCCAGCAGCCAAACAGGGCCTAATCAGCCCCAGCATTTT	CASSQTGPNQPQHF
few	NA	TRBV5-1	TRBJ1-1	TGCGCCAGCAGGCCGACGGAGAACACTGAAGCTTTCTTT	CASRPTENTEAFF
many	TRBD2	TRBV7-9	TRBJ2-7	TGTGCCAGCAGCATCACCGGGACTAGCGTGTACGAGCAGTACTTC	CASSITGTSVYEQYF
many	NA	TRBV4-3	TRBJ1-6	TGCGCCAGCAGCCTCTGGGTACAGGGAACGTATTCACCCCTCCACTTT	CASSLWVQGTYSPLHF
many	TRBD2	TRBV20-1	TRBJ2-1	TGCAGTGCTCGGACTAGCGGGGGGGGGACCTACAATGAGCAGTTCTTC	CSARTSGGGTYNEQFF
many	NA	TRBV21-1	TRBJ1-5	TGTGCCAGCAGCCCAGCGGGGCCTCTCAATCAGCCCCAGCATTTT	CASSPAGPLNQPQHF
many	TRBD2	TRBV18	TRBJ2-1	TGTGCCAGCTCACTGGGACTAGCGGGAGCAGGGTCCTACAATGAGCAGTTCTTC	CASSLGLAGAGSYNEQFF
many	NA	TRBV4-3	TRBJ1-5	TGCGCCAGCAGCTCAGGATCTGGTAGCAATCAGCCCCAGCATTTT	CASSSGSGSNQPQHF
many	TRBD2	TRBV5-1	TRBJ2-7	TGCGCCAGCAGCTTGTGGGGGGGACGAGGAGAGCAGTACTTC	CASSLWGGRGEQYF
few	NA	TRBV7-2	TRBJ2-5	TGTGCCAGCAGCTTAGGAAGGGACCTACAAGAGACCCAGTACTTC	CASSLGRDLQETQYF
many	NA	TRBV6-2/TRBV6-3	TRBJ2-7	TGTGCCAGCAGTTCCATGGTGAGTGAGCAGTACTTC	CASSSMVSEQYF
many	NA	TRBV4-1	TRBJ2-7	TGCGCCAGCAGCCAGGCGGGTTTCGCCGAGCAGTACTTC	CASSQAGFAEQYF
NA	TRBD1	TRBV4-2	TRBJ1-1	TGTGCCAGCGGCCGGGACAGGGCTCAGACTGAAGCTTTCTTT	CASGRDRAQTEAFF
few	TRBD2	TRBV10-3	TRBJ2-7	TGTGCCATCAAGGGACTAGCGGGAGGGCCCTCCTACGAGCAGTACTTC	CAIKGLAGGPSYEQYF